This T cell receptor beta chain was recovered during a study of blood T cell repertoires in COVID-19. Overall study: Samples taken during acute and convalescent COVID-19 were collected in the United States, Italy and Spain. PBMCs, B-cell-depleted T cells, or T cells were the source of the cDNA or gDNA that made up the material.

Libraries were prepared by immunoSEQ multiplex PCR; TCRdb keeps only in-frame clonotypes and omits some of them. Seen here are roughly 92,000 clones, roughly 90% observed once, and the top ten hold approximately 4.3%. The germline CDR1 and CDR2 sequences are SGDLS and YYNGEE. The CDR3 totals 17 residues. V was clipped by 3 bases and J by 4 bases; unmatched bases: 9. This clone turned up a few times. The sequencing sample was made of peripheral blood. This TCR was recovered from a woman older than 75 with active or convalescent COVID-19. The chain has TRBV9 and TRBJ2-1, with 11 nucleotides matching TRBD2. DNA of the CDR3: TGTGCCAGCAGCGGTTCTAGCGGGAGGACCAATTACAATGAGCAGTTCTTC. Residues: CASSGSSGRTNYNEQFF.